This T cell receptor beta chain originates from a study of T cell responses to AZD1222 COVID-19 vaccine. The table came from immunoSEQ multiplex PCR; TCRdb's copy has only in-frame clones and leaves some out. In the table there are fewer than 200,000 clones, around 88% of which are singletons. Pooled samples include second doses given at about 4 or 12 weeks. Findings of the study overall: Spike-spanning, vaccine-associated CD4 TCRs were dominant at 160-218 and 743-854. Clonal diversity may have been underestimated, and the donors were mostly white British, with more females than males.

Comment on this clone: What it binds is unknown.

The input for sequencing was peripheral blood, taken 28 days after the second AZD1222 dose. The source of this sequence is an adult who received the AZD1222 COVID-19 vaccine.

The CDR3 bases are TGCAGCGTTGTCTTCGCAGATACGCAGTATTTT. It specifies CSVVFADTQYF. The chain links TRBV29-1 to TRBJ2-3, with D uncertain. The length of the CDR3 is 11 residues. Germline CDR1 and CDR2: SQVTM and ANQGSEA. Trimming took off 4 bases at V and 4 bases at J, with 6 bases between the two ends.